A single sample is the source of the 19 T cell receptor beta chains below, sequenced in a study of OX40 agonist ivuxolimab in advanced cancers. The repertoire was sequenced with immunoSEQ multiplex PCR; TCRdb's copy has only in-frame clones and lacks some. The sample carries 130,000 or so clones, 85% to 95% recorded once. The specimen was CD4+ or CD8+ T cells sorted from blood, collected in a trial of the OX40 agonist ivuxolimab. All receptors derive from an adult with an advanced solid tumor such as melanoma, head and neck, liver or kidney cancer.

The chain uses TRBV18 and TRBJ2-5, with no clear D. The CDR3 consists of 16 residues. Germline V gives CDR1 KGHSH, CDR2 LQKENI. V gave up 2 bases and J gave up 0 bases, with 13 bases separating them. The CDR3 DNA reads TGTGCCAGCTCACCAAGTAGAGACCTGTACCAAGAGACCCAGTACTTC. This codes for CASSPSRDLYQETQYF.

This rearrangement joins TRBV7-8 to TRBJ1-3, with D hard to call. The CDR3 runs 16 residues. Germline lookup yields CDR1 SGHVS and CDR2 FQNEAQ. The V and J ends lost 1 base and 4 bases respectively, with 14 bases between them. CDR3: CASSLGSSANGNTIYF. For the CDR3, the DNA is TGTGCCAGCAGCTTAGGTTCGTCAGCAAACGGAAACACCATATATTTT.

The chain is built from TRBV7-9 and TRBJ2-2; the D gene is possibly TRBD2 (6 bases). V was clipped by 3 bases and J by 5 bases, with 16 bases between them. Germline V gene sequence: CDR1 SEHNR, CDR2 FQNEAQ (reference sequence). The CDR3 length is 16 residues. The CDR3 is CASSFLGGVKTGELFF. CDR3 bases: TGTGCCAGCAGCTTCCTCGGGGGAGTCAAGACCGGGGAGCTGTTTTTT.

The gene calls are TRBV5-8 and TRBJ1-6; 9 nucleotides align to TRBD1. The germline V gene has CDR1 SGHTS and CDR2 YDEGEE. The length of the CDR3 is 13 residues. V lost 4 bases to trimming and J lost 7 bases; unmatched junction nucleotides: 0. CDR3 sequence reads: CASSTGGNSPLHF. The CDR3 DNA sequence: TGTGCCAGCAGCACAGGGGGCAATTCACCCCTCCACTTT.

V is TRBV30 and J is TRBJ1-5, with D perhaps matching TRBD1 (5 bases). CDR1 and CDR2 from the germline V gene are GTSNPN and SVGIG (reference sequence). The CDR3 has 13 residues. Trimming pared 2 bases from V and 5 bases from J, leaving 10 bases between. CDR3: CAWSRGRDQPQHF. The CDR3 DNA reads as TGTGCCTGGAGTAGAGGCAGGGATCAGCCCCAGCATTTT.

CDR3 DNA: TGTGCCAGCAGCTTATTAGCCTTAGGACTAGCGGGATACTACGAGCAGTACTTC. Its protein is CASSLLALGLAGYYEQYF. The chain combines TRBV7-9 with TRBJ2-7, with 12 bases fitting TRBD2. V shed 2 bases and J 3 bases; nucleotides not matched to a gene: 11. The CDR3 sequence is 18 residues long. From germline, CDR1 is SEHNR and CDR2 FQNEAQ (reference sequence).

This clone appeared a single time. The chain couples TRBV11-2 to TRBJ2-1; the D is unclear. Germline loops: CDR1 SGHAT, CDR2 FQNNGV. V lost 1 base and J 5 bases, leaving 6 bases between the germline ends. CDR3 length: 13 amino acids. The CDR3: CASSLGLNNEQFF. In nucleotides, the CDR3 is TGTGCCAGCAGCTTAGGGCTAAACAATGAGCAGTTCTTC. Looking up the rest from reference TRBV11-2 and TRBJ2-1 gives the full variable domain: EAGVAQSPRYKIIEKRQSVAFWCNPISGHATLYWYQQILGQGPKLLIQFQNNGVVDDSQLPKDRFSAERLKGVDSTLKIQPAKLEDSAVYLCASSLGLNNEQFFGPGTRLTVL.

The chain is built from TRBV30 and TRBJ1-5, with D maybe TRBD1 (5 bases). The V and J ends lost 2 bases and 7 bases respectively, with 15 bases between them. CDR3 length equals 14 residues. Germline-derived CDR1 and CDR2 are GTSNPN and SVGIG (reference sequence). CDR3 sequence reads: CAWSLPGYGQPQHF. In nucleotides, the CDR3 is TGTGCCTGGAGTCTCCCAGGGTATGGGCAGCCCCAGCATTTT.

The chain links TRBV6-4 to TRBJ1-1; 8 bases are shared with TRBD1. V dropped 4 bases and J dropped 4; count of bases not matched to a gene: 2. CDR1 MRHNA and CDR2 SNTAGT come from the germline V gene. The CDR3 spans 13 residues. CDR3 amino acids: CASSVDRATEAFF. In nucleotides, the CDR3 is TGTGCCAGCAGTGTGGACAGGGCCACTGAAGCTTTCTTT.

This clone was counted a few times. This rearrangement joins TRBV7-9 to TRBJ1-5; TRBD1 matches at 8 bases. The CDR3 has 14 residues. Germline V gene lookup returns CDR1 SEHNR and CDR2 FQNEAQ (reference sequence). After removal of 5 bases from V and 5 bases from J, the junction contained 5 bases not matched to a gene. The CDR3, as DNA: TGTGCCAGCAGCGGACAGGGCTATCATCAGCCCCAGCATTTT. Its protein is CASSGQGYHQPQHF.

The chain links TRBV5-1 to TRBJ1-1, with a tentative D call TRBD1 (5 bases). V was shortened by 0 bases and J by 6 bases, with 15 bases between the two germline ends. CDR1 is SGHRS and CDR2 is YFSETQ in the germline V gene. This CDR3 spans 15 amino acids. CDR3 loop: CASSLVSPGDAEAFF. The CDR3 nucleotides read TGCGCCAGCAGCTTGGTGTCTCCTGGGGACGCTGAAGCTTTCTTT.

The chain carries TRBV19 and TRBJ2-6; TRBD1 matches 8 bases. CDR1 and CDR2 (germline): LNHDA, SQIVND (reference sequence). This CDR3 is 19 amino acids long. V was clipped by 4 bases and J by 0 bases; unmatched bases: 11. CDR3 amino acids: CASSTDPTGVSSGANVLTF. CDR3 coding DNA: TGTGCCAGTAGTACAGACCCGACAGGGGTGAGCTCTGGGGCCAACGTCCTGACTTTC.

This clone was found once. The CDR3 sequence is CASSTQGGGGYTF. Written as DNA, the CDR3 is TGCGCCAGCAGCACACAGGGAGGTGGGGGCTACACCTTC. The chain employs TRBV5-1 and TRBJ1-2; the D gene is possibly TRBD1 (6 bases). Germline V CDR1 and CDR2: SGHRS, YFSETQ. V lost 4 bases to trimming and J lost 8 bases, with 15 bases between them. This CDR3 is 13 amino acids long.

The chain has TRBV7-2 and TRBJ1-5; the D is unclear. The CDR3 totals 15 residues. From germline, CDR1 is SGHTA and CDR2 FQGNSA. V shed 5 bases and J shed 0 bases, with 11 bases lying between them. This CDR3 reads CASSPGLFSNQPQHF. In DNA, the CDR3 is TGTGCCAGCAGCCCCGGACTTTTTAGCAATCAGCCCCAGCATTTT.

Points on this clone: The sample has other DNA sequences that encode this CDR3 too. The chain is built from TRBV5-4 and TRBJ1-4; D not resolved. This CDR3 has 14 residues. In germline, CDR1 is SGHNT, CDR2 YYREEE (reference sequence). The V gene lost 2 bases and the J gene lost 4 bases, with 9 bases spanning the gap. CDR3 protein: CASSFGLNNEKLFF. In DNA, the CDR3 is TGTGCCAGCAGCTTCGGACTAAATAATGAAAAACTGTTTTTT.

The rearrangement joins TRBV19 to TRBJ1-5; unclear D gene. Trimming left V 9 bases short and J 4 bases short, with 16 bases between. CDR3 length equals 14 residues. Germline CDR1 and CDR2: LNHDA and SQIVND (reference sequence). The DNA for the CDR3 is TGTGCCAGCCACGACATTCTAACAAATCAGCCCCAGCATTTT. Protein product: CASHDILTNQPQHF.

This clone was detected only a few times. The chain recombines TRBV5-1 with TRBJ1-1, with D unclear. CDR3 size: 13 residues. V lost 0 bases to trimming and J lost 0 bases, with 3 bases between them. Germline V gene sequence: CDR1 SGHRS, CDR2 YFSETQ. The CDR3 loop is CASSLVMNTEAFF. DNA of the CDR3: TGCGCCAGCAGCTTGGTGATGAACACTGAAGCTTTCTTT. The full variable domain, its missing parts supplied by reference TRBV5-1 and TRBJ1-1, is KAGVTQTPRYLIKTRGQQVTLSCSPISGHRSVSWYQQTPGQGLQFLFEYFSETQRNKGNFPGRFSGRQFSNSRSEMNVSTLELGDSALYLCASSLVMNTEAFFGQGTRLTVV.

V and J are TRBV11-2 and TRBJ1-1, with a tentative D call TRBD1 (6 bases). Germline values: CDR1 SGHAT, CDR2 FQNNGV. This CDR3 is built from 13 residues. Deletions cut 7 bases from V and 1 base from J, with 10 bases between. CDR3 coding DNA: TGTGCCAGCATCCTACAGGGGAACACTGAAGCTTTCTTT. It yields the protein CASILQGNTEAFF.

This clone was seen just once. The gene calls are TRBV21-1 and TRBJ2-7; TRBD2 is the table's D call, not checked against the DNA. TRBV21-1 is annotated as a pseudogene. The CDR3 loop spans 19 amino acids. CDR3 protein: CASSPIWAPTSMSSYEQYF. The CDR3 DNA sequence: TGTGCCAGCAGCCCAATCTGGGCTCCGACTAGCATGAGCTCCTACGAGCAGTACTTC.